This T cell receptor beta chain was documented in a study of T cells in Graves' hyperthyroidism and ophthalmopathy. Study-level background: Any treatment followed the collection of peripheral blood at initial diagnosis.

Points from the study as a whole: Ophthalmopathy, which appeared later, was predicted by the model a median around 6.9 months before onset. Most expanded thyroid clonotypes above 0.001 recurred in blood.

This CDR3 region has 14 residues. With V trimmed by 2 bases and J by 6 bases, 7 bases remained unmatched. The V gene's germline CDR1 is SEHNR and CDR2 FQNEAQ (reference sequence). Authors of the study amplified TCR beta CDR3 regions from RNA transcripts. A first-round RT-PCR of the TCR CDR3 used the HTBI primer set. TCRdb recomputed calls from the multiplex PCR reads with MiXCR, one row per CDR3 protein. The sample shows around 520,000 distinct CDR3 sequences, 14% of them seen only once. This clonotype was detected a few times. Its antigen is not known. The chain couples TRBV7-9 to TRBJ2-7; 7 positions agree with TRBD1. Sequenced material: blood. The receptor was isolated from a woman between 18 and 30 years old with Graves' hyperthyroidism. CDR3 loop: CASSLIDRASEQYF. DNA of the CDR3: TGTGCCAGCAGCTTAATCGACAGGGCAAGCGAGCAGTACTTC.